Included here is one TCR beta chain sequence, with context. Its target is unknown. The sample originates from a study of T cell responses to AZD1222 COVID-19 vaccine. Data came from immunoSEQ multiplex PCR; TCRdb stores just in-frame clones and leaves some out. The repertoire holds over 75,000 clones, with more than 75% as singletons. The study, taken as a whole, reports: The study identified only five or six AZD1222 recipients as seropositive at baseline. Close to half of all spike-specific TCRs reportedly target regions of the variants that are unmutated. Spike-specific TCR breadth and depth were elevated following two AZD1222 doses. Clonal diversity may have been underestimated in mostly white British donors.

The germline CDR1 and CDR2 sequences are LGHDT and YNNKEL (reference sequence). The CDR3 loop spans 14 amino acids. The ends were cut back, 4 bases at V and 6 bases at J, with 15 bases in the middle. The material was peripheral blood, obtained on day 0 of AZD1222 vaccination. This chain links TRBV3-1 (or the pseudogene TRBV3-2) with TRBJ1-2; maybe TRBD1 (6 bases). The sequence was collected from an adult in good health. The CDR3 bases are TGTGCCAGCAGCCCGAACCAGGGGATCCATGGCTACACCTTC. Translated, it gives CASSPNQGIHGYTF.